Listed below are T cell receptor beta chains from one sample, sequenced in a study of blood T cell repertoires in COVID-19. The data were produced by immunoSEQ multiplex PCR, yet TCRdb's version contains in-frame clones alone and is incomplete. The sample consists of about 260,000 clones, about 86% of them appearing once. The sample comprised PBMCs or T cells enriched from blood (not recorded which). The receptors here all came from a man aged 25 to 40 with acute COVID-19. CDR3s include the opening cysteine and the closing phenylalanine or tryptophan. The D gene is left open where the match is weak. Size is stated for part of the rows, as once, few or many counts, or as a class when the clone is expanded.

v_gene	abundance	d_gene	j_gene	len	CDR3aa	CDR3nt
TRBV6-5	many	-	TRBJ1-3	15	CASRPSSVSGNTIYF	TGTGCCAGCAGACCAAGTTCGGTTTCTGGAAACACCATATATTTT
TRBV15	-	TRBD1	TRBJ1-2	17	CATSTDRDLSSHYGYTF	TGTGCCACCAGCACTGACAGGGATTTGTCGTCTCACTATGGCTACACCTTC
TRBV7-2	-	-	TRBJ1-2	14	CASSRRVQEGGYTF	TGTGCCAGCAGCCGTCGGGTACAGGAGGGTGGCTACACCTTC
TRBV28	few	TRBD1	TRBJ1-2	12	CASRTGDDGYTF	TGTGCCAGCAGGACAGGGGACGATGGCTACACCTTC
TRBV5-4	-	TRBD2	TRBJ2-1	15	CASSFSGGTNNEQFF	TGTGCCAGCAGCTTTAGCGGGGGGACGAACAATGAGCAGTTCTTC
TRBV9	-	-	TRBJ2-1	13	CASSVATPNEQFF	TGTGCCAGCAGCGTAGCCACACCGAATGAGCAGTTCTTC
TRBV21-1	once	-	TRBJ1-5	15	CASSKTGKGNQPQHF	TGTGCCAGCAGCAAGACAGGGAAGGGCAATCAGCCCCAGCATTTT
TRBV18	-	-	TRBJ1-4	12	CASSPEGEKLFF	TGTGCCAGCTCACCAGAGGGTGAAAAACTGTTTTTT
TRBV6-1	-	-	TRBJ1-2	11	CASSYSEGYTF	TGTGCCAGCAGTTATTCGGAGGGCTACACCTTC
TRBV29-1	-	-	TRBJ2-1	13	CSVDSRIYNEQFF	TGCAGCGTTGATTCGCGGATCTACAATGAGCAGTTCTTC